This TCR beta chain came from a study of cytomegalovirus exposure and HLA in healthy donors. V was clipped by 5 bases and J by 10 bases, with 18 bases between them. Germline assignment: CDR1 SEHNR and CDR2 FQNEAQ (reference sequence). There are 14 residues in the CDR3. 13 Jbeta primers and 60 Vbeta primers were used for the PCR. Data came from immunoSEQ multiplex PCR; TCRdb stores just in-frame clones and leaves some out. Of hundreds of thousands of clones listed, 70% are singletons. The V gene is TRBV7-9, the J gene TRBJ1-5; no clear D. The receptor was isolated from a man in his forties in good health and CMV-seropositive. Material: PBMCs. The CDR3 sequence: CASSQRDITSPQHF. In nucleotides, the CDR3 is TGTGCCAGCAGCCAACGAGACATTACCAGCCCCCAGCATTTT.